This T cell receptor (beta chain) derives from a study of blood T cell repertoires in COVID-19 (TCRdb year 2020). For the study in its entirety: Collaborator samples came from the United States, Italy and Spain and covered acute and convalescent phases of COVID-19. The prospective study material was composed of cDNA or gDNA derived from T cells, B-cell-depleted T cells, or PBMCs. Subjects who had been exposed to COVID-19, were actively infected with it, or had recovered from it provided the deeply sampled blood TCRbeta repertoires that made up the dataset. The repertoires were released in a freely available public database meant as a resource for research on the immune response to SARS-CoV-2. The samples were drawn from two sources: the first 160 participants of the ongoing ImmuneRACE study, and 1,254 subjects contributed by 6 global collaborators. Sample metadata almost always included a de-identified subject ID, COVID-19 status, age in years and sex. Where available, HLA class I and class II types were obtained from metadata supplied by the sample provider rather than from assay-based typing.

The investigation overall reported the following: The quantity of clinical and demographic metadata differed by source and by participant and was supplied without curation.

Regarding this clone: It has no known antigen specificity. No clone much larger than this one lies a single base away; base qualities are absent.

From the cysteine up to the phenylalanine, the CDR3 has a length of 13 residues. The kept DNA is CDR3 alone, 39 bases in frame from the first base. For CDR1 and CDR2, the germline V gene lists MNHEY and SVGAGI. The junction carries 14 bases between V and J, which are trimmed by 6 bases and 6 bases respectively. TCRbeta CDR3 regions were amplified from genomic DNA by means of the immunoSEQ Assay, a bias-controlled multiplex PCR. The authors processed their data as follows. Within the assay, amplification of reference gene primers was used to estimate how many nucleated cells each sample contained. To quantify the absolute abundance of each unique TCRbeta CDR3 rearrangement, sequence reads were collapsed and filtered. For each sample, productive Simpson clonality was calculated as the square root of Simpson's diversity index across productive rearrangements. TCRdb obtained this table from immuneACCESS and retained in-frame rearrangements with V and J assigned. These tables miss some clones; where compared with another copy, unresolved V genes account for less than half of the shortfall, and the remainder is unexplained. The V and J calls and clone size are taken from that table; D and trimming were inferred from the DNA. The sample table lists around 310,000 clones, roughly 86% of them with a count of one. The biggest ten clones account for roughly a tenth of the sample.

Participants in the prospective study were aged about 18 to 95 years, lived in 20 to 30 United States geographic areas, and enrolled through a virtual design. To assign participants to cohorts, the prospective study relied on clinical history that participants themselves reported in a screening survey and a study questionnaire. Recovered participants in ImmuneRACE Cohort 3 were defined as having two consecutive negative NP/OP PCR tests, clearance from a healthcare professional, or resolution of symptoms. Each participant in the prospective study had whole blood, serum and a nasopharyngeal or oropharyngeal swab collected by mobile phlebotomists. Prospective study participants could optionally give additional blood draws and questionnaires over an approximately two-month period. Blood samples from the prospective study were shipped frozen or at room temperature prior to DNA extraction.

The sample was PBMCs or T cells enriched from blood (not recorded which). The chain was built from TRBV6-5 and TRBJ1-2, and TRBD1 may be the D gene, going by 6 matching bases. This TCR was sampled from a woman under 40 who had recovered from COVID-19. The CDR3 reads CASSQTGSDGYTF. The DNA is as follows: TGTGCCAGCAGCCAAACAGGGTCAGATGGCTACACCTTC.